What follows are 20 T cell receptor beta chains derived from one specimen sequenced in a study of blood T cell repertoires in COVID-19. The protocol was immunoSEQ multiplex PCR, while the TCRdb copy is restricted to in-frame clones and leaves out a portion. The sample has under 300,000 clones, roughly 86% seen once. The specimen sequenced was peripheral blood. These TCRs come from a woman aged 70-85 years with active or convalescent COVID-19.

The V call is TRBV29-1, the J call TRBJ1-5; TRBD1 might be the D (6 bases). Germline CDR1 and CDR2: SQVTM and ANQGSEA. Trimming stripped 6 bases from V and 1 base from J, with 16 bases between. This CDR3 contains 15 residues. The CDR3 nucleotides are TGCAGCGTCGCATTGGGGGCGGGCAGCAATCAGCCCCAGCATTTT. Translation gives CSVALGAGSNQPQHF. Full variable domain (outside the CDR3, taken from reference TRBV29-1 and TRBJ1-5): SAVISQKPSRDICQRGTSLTIQCQVDSQVTMMFWYRQQPGQSLTLIATANQGSEATYESGFVIDKFPISRPNLTFSTLTVSNMSPEDSSIYLCSVALGAGSNQPQHFGDGTRLSIL.

The chain employs TRBV6-2 or TRBV6-3 and TRBJ1-1; D gene uncertain. The V end lost 1 base, the J end lost 1 base, and 10 bases lay between the germline ends. The CDR3 is 15 residues long. Germline V gene data show CDR1 as MNHEY and CDR2 as SVGEGT. The CDR3 region has the DNA TGTGCCAGCAGTTACTTCCAACCGCGGAACACTGAAGCTTTCTTT. Its translation: CASSYFQPRNTEAFF.

The J gene is TRBJ2-5, the V gene TRBV5-1, with D perhaps matching TRBD2 (5 bases). Trimming shortened V by 6 bases and J by 1 base, and 10 bases separated the two germline ends. The length of the CDR3 is 13 residues. CDR1 is SGHRS and CDR2 is YFSETQ in the germline V gene. The CDR3 protein is CASIGGSQETQYF. CDR3 in DNA: TGCGCCAGCATCGGAGGCTCCCAAGAGACCCAGTACTTC.

The DNA for the CDR3 is TGTGCCAGCAGCCGTACGGGAAACTCCTATAATTCACCCCTCCACTTT. This encodes CASSRTGNSYNSPLHF. V usage is TRBV11-2 and J usage is TRBJ1-6; D call uncertain. V gave up 5 bases and J gave up 0 bases, with 11 bases separating them. This CDR3 has 16 amino acids. The germline V gene has CDR1 SGHAT and CDR2 FQNNGV.

DNA of the CDR3: TGTGCTAGTGGGGGGACAGGGGGAACCTACGAGCAGTACTTC. This gives the protein CASGGTGGTYEQYF. The chain joins TRBV12-5 to TRBJ2-7, with 11 nucleotides matching TRBD1. From germline, CDR1 is LGHNT and CDR2 FRNRAP. The CDR3 has 14 amino acids. V lost 6 bases and J lost 2; bases outside the gene matches: 3. The whole variable domain, remainder taken from reference TRBV12-5 and TRBJ2-7, is DARVTQTPRHKVTEMGQEVTMRCQPILGHNTVFWYRQTMMQGLELLAYFRNRAPLDDSGMPKDRFSAEMPDATLATLKIQPSEPRDSAVYFCASGGTGGTYEQYFGPGTRLTVT.

V is TRBV19 and J is TRBJ1-1, with 7 bases aligning to TRBD1. Germline-derived CDR1 and CDR2 are LNHDA and SQIVND (reference sequence). This CDR3 has 18 residues. V shed 3 bases and J 0 bases; nucleotides not matched to a gene: 13. CDR3 nucleotides: TGTGCCAGTAGTATCGGGGATGTGAGGGACAGATTGAACACTGAAGCTTTCTTT. Translating it yields CASSIGDVRDRLNTEAFF.

The rearrangement joins TRBV4-2 to TRBJ2-7; D ambiguous. The germline CDR1 and CDR2 sequences are LGHNA and YNFKEQ. The CDR3 extends over 13 amino acids. V was trimmed by 4 bases and J by 3 bases, leaving 10 bases between them. CDR3 DNA sequence: TGTGCCAGCAGCCCGAGAGCAGGCTACGAGCAGTACTTC. Amino acids: CASSPRAGYEQYF.

The chain links TRBV4-3 to TRBJ2-3; D not resolved. The germline V gene has CDR1 LGHNA and CDR2 YSLEER. CDR3 length: 17 amino acids. V was clipped by 1 base and J by 1 base, with 15 bases between them. The CDR3 coding sequence is TGCGCCAGCAGCCAAGGCCCCGTCGGGTTGGGCACAGATACGCAGTATTTT. Encoded protein: CASSQGPVGLGTDTQYF.

The chain links TRBV5-5 to TRBJ2-1; D uncertain. The CDR3 is made up of 15 amino acids. V was trimmed by 2 bases and J by 2 bases, leaving 11 bases between them. The germline V gene encodes CDR1 SGHKS and CDR2 YYEKEE (reference sequence). CDR3 protein: CASSFRDTAYNEQFF. The CDR3 nucleotides read TGTGCCAGCAGCTTTCGAGACACTGCCTACAATGAGCAGTTCTTC.

The chain has TRBV9 and TRBJ2-1; unclear D gene. Germline V gene data show CDR1 as SGDLS and CDR2 as YYNGEE. V lost 3 bases, J lost 0 bases, and 16 bases lay in between. The CDR3 has 17 residues. Here the CDR3 DNA reads TGTGCCAGCAGCGCATCCACCCGGGTCAGCTCCTACAATGAGCAGTTCTTC. Its translation: CASSASTRVSSYNEQFF.

This chain links TRBV27 with TRBJ2-7; the match to TRBD1 covers 7 bases. The CDR3 spans 13 residues. Germline V lookup: CDR1 MNHEY, CDR2 SMNVEV (reference sequence). The V segment lost 6 bases and the J segment 2 bases; nucleotides outside the gene matches: 4. CDR3 sequence reads: CASRHRGTYEQYF. The CDR3 bases are TGTGCCAGCAGGCACAGGGGCACCTACGAGCAGTACTTC.

This clone was recorded only once. The chain is built from TRBV9 and TRBJ2-3, with D possibly being TRBD1 (5 bases). With 0 bases removed from V and 4 bases from J, the gap between germline ends came to 12 bases. Germline V CDR1 and CDR2: SGDLS, YYNGEE. The CDR3 has 15 amino acids. CDR3 bases: TGTGCCAGCAGCGTAGAAGGGGCTCGGGCAGATACGCAGTATTTT. Its protein is CASSVEGARADTQYF.

The count of this clone is one. This chain connects TRBV11-2 to TRBJ1-4; D unclear. The CDR3 spans 16 residues. Per germline, CDR1 SGHAT and CDR2 FQNNGV. Deletions cut 3 bases from V and 0 bases from J, with 11 bases between. The CDR3 loop is CASSLRGRATNEKLFF. In nucleotides, the CDR3 is TGTGCCAGCAGCTTGCGTGGGAGGGCAACTAATGAAAAACTGTTTTTT. Complete variable domain (other parts from reference TRBV11-2 and TRBJ1-4): EAGVAQSPRYKIIEKRQSVAFWCNPISGHATLYWYQQILGQGPKLLIQFQNNGVVDDSQLPKDRFSAERLKGVDSTLKIQPAKLEDSAVYLCASSLRGRATNEKLFFGSGTQLSVL.

The chain has TRBV4-2 and TRBJ1-4, with D hard to call. This CDR3 comprises 14 residues. The germline gives CDR1 LGHNA, CDR2 YNFKEQ. Trimming left V 0 bases short and J 10 bases short, with 12 bases between. The CDR3, as DNA: TGTGCCAGCAGCCAAGAGTCCCAACCGCGAAAACTGTTTTTT. It specifies CASSQESQPRKLFF.

The V gene is TRBV18, the J gene TRBJ2-5; TRBD2 aligns across 12 bases. CDR1 is KGHSH and CDR2 is LQKENI in the germline V gene. The CDR3 has 15 amino acids. Losses at the gene ends were 4 bases for V and 1 base for J; bases not matched to a gene: 1. CDR3 loop: CASSRLAGVQETQYF. Written as DNA, the CDR3 is TGTGCCAGCTCACGACTAGCGGGGGTCCAAGAGACCCAGTACTTC.

V and J are TRBV5-1 and TRBJ1-5; unclear D gene. V was cut by 3 bases and J by 5 bases, with 9 bases left in between. CDR1 is SGHRS, CDR2 YFSETQ, per germline. This CDR3 comprises 13 residues. For the CDR3, the DNA is TGCGCCAGCAGCTCCCACAGTGATCAGCCCCAGCATTTT. This gives the protein CASSSHSDQPQHF.

Details on this clone: One junction end disagrees with the germline gene, perhaps due to a read error. The chain uses TRBV19 and TRBJ1-1, with 7 bases identical to TRBD1. CDR1 is LNHDA, CDR2 SQIVND, per germline (reference sequence). This CDR3 is built from 12 residues. The CDR3 reads CASSIAQGQTLF. In DNA form, the CDR3 reads TGTGCCAGTAGTATAGCACAGGGACAGACGCTCTTT.

The rearrangement links TRBV5-6 to TRBJ1-5; 8 bases map to TRBD1. Germline V gene sequence: CDR1 SGHDT, CDR2 YYEEEE. This CDR3 has 13 amino acids. With V trimmed by 0 bases and J by 16 bases, 9 bases remained unmatched. For the CDR3, the DNA is TGTGCCAGCAGCTTGGTACCGGGACAGGAGGAACATTTT. Its translation: CASSLVPGQEEHF.

This rearrangement joins TRBV29-1 to TRBJ2-1; D perhaps matches TRBD2 (7 bases). Germline V gene sequence: CDR1 SQVTM, CDR2 ANQGSEA. V shed 7 bases and J shed 2 bases, with 18 bases lying between them. The CDR3 extends over 15 amino acids. CDR3 DNA sequence: TGCAGCGCCGTGGGGGCGGGGGTCCCCTACAATGAGCAGTTCTTC. It translates to CSAVGAGVPYNEQFF.

This rearrangement joins TRBV24-1 to TRBJ2-7; TRBD1 matches 7 bases. Losses at the gene ends were 6 bases for V and 2 bases for J; bases not matched to a gene: 15. The CDR3 consists of 17 residues. Germline-derived CDR1 and CDR2 are KGHDR and SFDVKD. DNA of the CDR3: TGTGCCACCAGTAACTCGCCGGGGAAACAGGGGACCTACGAGCAGTACTTC. Its translation is CATSNSPGKQGTYEQYF.